The 9 T cell receptor beta chains reported below all come from one sample, sequenced in a study of identifying expanded T cells in peripheral blood. TCRdb's copy holds only in-frame clones and misses some; the assay was immunoSEQ multiplex PCR. The table records some 96,000 clones, approximately 88% of them present only once. Sequenced material: blood. Receptors were obtained from a person aged 18 to 69 in good health.

The V gene is TRBV19, the J gene TRBJ2-7; TRBD2 matches at 10 bases. V was pared by 5 bases and J by 4 bases, with 5 bases of the junction left unmatched. The CDR3 covers 14 residues. Per the germline V gene, CDR1 is LNHDA and CDR2 is SQIVND (reference sequence). CDR3 region: CASSGIAGGYEQYF. As DNA, the CDR3 is TGTGCCAGTAGTGGGATAGCGGGAGGATACGAGCAGTACTTC.

The chain uses TRBV7-9 and TRBJ2-7; D is unclear. Trimming removed 5 bases at V and 4 bases at J, with 15 bases between. The germline V gene has CDR1 SEHNR and CDR2 FQNEAQ (reference sequence). The CDR3 covers 14 residues. CDR3 sequence reads: CASSPWGDGYEQYF. In DNA, the CDR3 is TGTGCCAGCAGCCCATGGGGTGATGGGTACGAGCAGTACTTC.

The chain uses TRBV29-1 and TRBJ1-1, with a weak D call TRBD1 (5 bases). Trimming took off 2 bases at V and 8 bases at J, with 15 bases between the two ends. The germline CDR1 and CDR2 sequences are SQVTM and ANQGSEA. The CDR3 loop spans 13 amino acids. In nucleotides, the CDR3 is TGCAGCGTTGAATTGCTGCTCGGGGGGGAAGCTTTCTTT. This codes for CSVELLLGGEAFF.

The chain has TRBV4-2 and TRBJ2-1; the match to TRBD2 covers 10 bases. The trim removed 4 bases at V and 9 bases at J, leaving 12 bases unmatched. Germline CDR1 and CDR2: LGHNA and YNFKEQ. The CDR3 is 16 amino acids. CDR3 bases: TGTGCCAGCAGCCGCCACCTAGCGGGAGAAGGAGGTGAGCAGTTCTTC. It is translated as CASSRHLAGEGGEQFF.

The J gene is TRBJ2-2, the V gene TRBV7-2, with D hard to call. The CDR3 sequence is 13 residues long. CDR1 is SGHTA, CDR2 FQGNSA, per germline. Trimming removed 4 bases at V and 7 bases at J, with 10 bases between. The CDR3 coding sequence is TGTGCCAGCAGCTGGCGGAGAGACGGGGAGCTGTTTTTT. It is translated as CASSWRRDGELFF.

This clone was recorded a few times. The chain carries TRBV19 and TRBJ1-6; 11 positions agree with TRBD1. Germline V gene sequence: CDR1 LNHDA, CDR2 SQIVND (reference sequence). After removal of 6 bases from V and 9 bases from J, the junction contained 16 bases not matched to a gene. The CDR3 covers 18 residues. The CDR3 DNA sequence: TGTGCCAGTAGCCCAAATACGGGACAGGGGGGCTTGTCTTCACCCCTCCACTTT. It is translated as CASSPNTGQGGLSSPLHF.

The V call is TRBV10-2, the J call TRBJ2-2; possible D gene TRBD1, 6 bases. The CDR3 contains 15 residues. V was clipped by 6 bases and J by 5 bases, with 16 bases between them. The germline CDR1 and CDR2 sequences are WSHSY and SAAADI. CDR3 in amino acids: CASRDLRGRTGELFF. CDR3 bases: TGCGCCAGCAGAGACCTCAGGGGTAGGACCGGGGAGCTGTTTTTT.

This clone was detected a few times. The genes are TRBV18 and TRBJ1-5, with TRBD1 matching 10 bases. The J segment lost 8 bases and the V segment lost 2 bases, leaving 3 bases of the junction unmatched. CDR3 size: 14 residues. Germline V gene lookup returns CDR1 KGHSH and CDR2 LQKENI. In DNA form, the CDR3 reads TGTGCCAGCTCACCAGAGACAGGGGGCAAGCCCCAGCATTTT. This translates into CASSPETGGKPQHF.

About this clone itself: Other DNA sequences in this specimen translate into the identical CDR3. The V gene is TRBV5-6, the J gene TRBJ1-2, with D possibly being TRBD1 (6 bases). CDR1 and CDR2 from the germline V gene are SGHDT and YYEEEE. V was trimmed by 0 bases and J by 1 base, leaving 7 bases between them. The CDR3 runs to 14 residues. CDR3 protein: CASSLGTVNYGYTF. The CDR3 DNA sequence: TGTGCCAGCAGCTTGGGGACAGTTAACTATGGCTACACCTTC.